This TCR beta chain was captured by sequencing in a study of T cells expressing NK-cell markers. Study at large: Most of the eight sequenced donors were HCMV-seropositive; one was seronegative. Findings and caveats of the study: Dominant NKG2C+ clonotypes were found to form about 1.0-7.5% of CD8+ T cells in roughly 6 donors. HCMV specificity of the expanded NKG2C+ T cell clones was not established. A few of the donors also had these clonotypes leading their CD3+CD56-NKG2C+ fraction.

Reprocessing the 5' RACE reads, TCRdb reports a single entry for every CDR3 protein and omits DNA. Here the sample table reports under 600,000 distinct CDR3 sequences. Germline CDR1 is ENHRY and CDR2 is SYGVKD. This CDR3 has 13 residues. About this clonotype: What it recognizes is unknown.

The sequence was collected from a woman in her forties or fifties in good health. Sample: blood T cells: a sorted CD56 or NKG2C T cell subset, CD4+ or CD8+ T cells, or bulk PBMC T cells (not recorded which). V usage is TRBV10-3 and J usage is TRBJ2-3; TCRdb calls TRBD1, which cannot be checked without DNA. The CDR3 region is CAVQGESTDTQYF.